The rows below give T cell receptor beta chains drawn from one sample of a study of CD4 and CD8 cells across lung adenocarcinoma regions. MiXCR, applied by TCRdb to the PCR reads, yields one record per CDR3 protein. The repertoire includes several thousand distinct CDR3 sequences, 50% of them detected once, and 40% to 55% sits in the top ten. Sequenced: CD8+ T cells from the margin of a lung tumor. The receptors originated from a female donor with lung adenocarcinoma. The CD4 and CD8 labels of this study may be unreliable. The CDR3 runs from the conserved cysteine through the conserved F or W. D genes are given only for firm matches. Not all rows give a size; the values are once, few, many and, for expanded clones, a class.

CDR3 protein | CDR3 DNA | D gene | clone size | CDR3 length | J gene | V gene
CASSIQVSGANVLTF | TGTGCCAGCAGCATACAGGTCTCTGGGGCCAACGTCCTGACTTTC | - | - | 15 | TRBJ2-6 | TRBV6-1
CASSHRIQGVFTLSHTEAFF | TGTGCCAGCAGTCACCGAATACAGGGAGTCTTTACCCTGAGTCACACTGAAGCTTTCTTT | - | many | 20 | TRBJ1-1 | TRBV6-5
CASSQGGLAGNIQYF | TGTGCCAGCAGCCAAGGAGGTTTAGCTGGGAACATTCAGTACTTC | - | - | 15 | TRBJ2-4 | TRBV3-1
CASSASGMNTGELFF | TGCGCCAGCAGTGCTAGCGGGATGAACACCGGGGAGCTGTTTTTT | TRBD2 | - | 15 | TRBJ2-2 | TRBV10-1
CASSLSWDRGYGYTF | TGTGCCAGCAGCTTATCCTGGGACAGGGGGTATGGCTACACCTTC | TRBD1 | - | 15 | TRBJ1-2 | TRBV7-9
CASSHGAGYTF | TGTGCCAGCAGCCATGGCGCGGGCTACACCTTC | - | - | 11 | TRBJ1-2 | TRBV3-1
CASSQDSGTKNIQYF | TGCGCCAGCAGCCAAGATTCAGGGACCAAAAACATTCAGTACTTC | - | many | 15 | TRBJ2-4 | TRBV4-1
CASSLYFRATNEKLFF | TGTGCCAGCAGTTTATATTTCAGAGCAACTAATGAAAAACTGTTTTTT | - | many | 16 | TRBJ1-4 | TRBV27
CASNKGPGSSYNEQFF | TGCGCCAGCAATAAGGGCCCGGGGTCTTCCTACAATGAGCAGTTCTTC | - | many | 16 | TRBJ2-1 | TRBV10-1
CASSPGAGPIMEQFF | TGTGCCAGCAGTCCGGGAGCGGGACCTATCATGGAGCAGTTCTTC | TRBD2 | medium-sized | 15 | TRBJ2-1 | TRBV27
CASSLFAGGGGNEQFF | TGTGCCAGCAGTTTATTTGCGGGCGGGGGAGGTAATGAGCAGTTCTTC | TRBD2 | - | 16 | TRBJ2-1 | TRBV27
CASSLYPGGSTYYNEQFF | TGTGCCAGCAGCTTGTATCCGGGAGGTTCGACCTACTACAATGAGCAGTTCTTC | TRBD2 | - | 18 | TRBJ2-1 | TRBV5-8
CASRTGTGWNSPLHF | TGTGCCAGCAGAACCGGGACAGGGTGGAATTCACCCCTCCACTTT | TRBD1 | - | 15 | TRBJ1-6 | TRBV6-4
CAGSVVWDQDTQYF | TGTGCGGGCAGCGTGGTCTGGGACCAAGATACGCAGTATTTT | - | - | 14 | TRBJ2-3 | TRBV7-2
CASSQVPAVGEQYF | TGCGCCAGCAGCCAAGTCCCCGCAGTCGGCGAGCAGTACTTC | - | - | 14 | TRBJ2-7 | TRBV4-1
CASRTRFTGNDEQFF | TGTGCCAGCAGGACACGATTTACAGGGAACGATGAGCAGTTCTTC | - | medium-sized | 15 | TRBJ2-1 | TRBV6-1
CVRSELTSKTQYF | TGTGTCAGGAGTGAATTGACGAGTAAGACGCAGTATTTT | - | - | 13 | TRBJ2-3 | TRBV6-1
CASSLQGLWNYGYTF | TGTGCCAGCAGCCTCCAGGGTCTTTGGAACTATGGCTACACCTTC | - | many | 15 | TRBJ1-2 | TRBV7-2
CASSPYGVEQFF | TGTGCCAGCAGCCCCTACGGAGTAGAGCAGTTCTTC | - | many | 12 | TRBJ2-1 | TRBV7-3
CASSEAEEQFF | TGTGCCAGCAGTGAAGCGGAGGAGCAGTTCTTC | - | - | 11 | TRBJ2-1 | TRBV6-1
CASSFSTSGRNEQFF | TGTGCCAGCAGTTTCTCGACTAGCGGGAGAAATGAGCAGTTCTTC | TRBD2 | - | 15 | TRBJ2-1 | TRBV28
CASQRQGFGELFF | TGCGCCAGTCAAAGACAGGGATTCGGGGAGCTGTTTTTT | TRBD1 | - | 13 | TRBJ2-2 | TRBV10-1
CASSSPGLAYNEQFF | TGTGCCAGCAGCTCTCCGGGACTTGCCTACAATGAGCAGTTCTTC | - | - | 15 | TRBJ2-1 | TRBV7-2
CASSPSILGNEQFF | TGTGCCAGCAGCCCCTCCATTCTAGGTAATGAGCAGTTCTTC | - | many | 14 | TRBJ2-1 | TRBV14
CASRDFHNSPLHF | TGTGCCAGCCGGGATTTCCATAATTCACCCCTCCACTTT | - | - | 13 | TRBJ1-6 | TRBV6-1
CASKRTSGNTGELFF | TGTGCCAGCAAAAGAACTAGCGGGAACACCGGGGAGCTGTTTTTT | TRBD2 | many | 15 | TRBJ2-2 | TRBV12-3/TRBV12-4
CASSEEGTAPYEQYF | TGTGCCAGCAGTGAAGAGGGGACAGCGCCTTACGAGCAGTACTTC | TRBD1 | - | 15 | TRBJ2-7 | TRBV6-1
CASSLSNFLQGATEAFF | TGTGCCAGCAGTTTATCCAATTTTCTACAGGGGGCCACTGAAGCTTTCTTT | TRBD1 | - | 17 | TRBJ1-1 | TRBV27
CASSLQFSGGYEQYF | TGCGCCAGCAGCCTTCAATTTAGCGGGGGCTACGAGCAGTACTTC | TRBD2 | - | 15 | TRBJ2-7 | TRBV4-1
CASSLPHASTGTLYF | TGTGCCAGCAGTTTACCCCACGCCAGCACAGGGACGCTGTATTTT | - | - | 15 | TRBJ2-3 | TRBV28
CASSQDQDPLQISYGYTF | TGTGCCAGCAGCCAAGACCAAGATCCCCTGCAGATCTCCTATGGCTACACCTTC | - | - | 18 | TRBJ1-2 | TRBV4-2
CASSPGTGGTDEQFF | TGCGCCAGCAGTCCCGGGACTGGGGGCACAGATGAGCAGTTCTTC | - | - | 15 | TRBJ2-1 | TRBV10-2
CASSEGTGGMYGYTF | TGTGCCAGCAGTGAAGGGACAGGGGGAATGTATGGCTACACCTTC | TRBD1 | medium-sized | 15 | TRBJ1-2 | TRBV6-1
CASSLGLAGGQDTQYF | TGTGCCAGCAGTCTGGGACTAGCGGGAGGACAAGATACGCAGTATTTT | TRBD2 | medium-sized | 16 | TRBJ2-3 | TRBV27
CASQPQGTNEKLFF | TGTGCCAGCCAGCCCCAGGGGACTAATGAAAAACTGTTTTTT | - | - | 14 | TRBJ1-4 | TRBV27
CASGGGTGYVSPTDTQYF | TGCGCCAGCGGGGGAGGGACAGGTTATGTAAGTCCTACAGATACGCAGTATTTT | - | - | 18 | TRBJ2-3 | TRBV4-1
CASSYSGRSTDTQYF | TGTGCCAGCAGCTACAGCGGGAGGAGCACAGATACGCAGTATTTT | TRBD2 | medium-sized | 15 | TRBJ2-3 | TRBV6-5
CASSLGVGGRNEQFF | TGTGCCAGCAGCTTAGGGGTCGGCGGGCGCAATGAGCAGTTCTTC | - | few | 15 | TRBJ2-1 | TRBV11-2
CASSESSYRVGGGYTF | TGTGCCAGCAGTGAATCCAGTTACAGGGTAGGCGGAGGCTACACCTTC | - | medium-sized | 16 | TRBJ1-2 | TRBV6-1
CASSGQPFNEQFF | TGTGCCAGCAGTGGTCAACCTTTCAATGAGCAGTTCTTC | - | medium-sized | 13 | TRBJ2-1 | TRBV6-1
CATTSPDTQYF | TGTGCCACTACGTCCCCCGATACGCAGTATTTT | - | medium-sized | 11 | TRBJ2-3 | TRBV6-1
CASSWRGNSYNEQFF | TGTGCCAGCAGTTGGCGGGGCAACTCCTACAATGAGCAGTTCTTC | - | medium-sized | 15 | TRBJ2-1 | TRBV12-3/TRBV12-4
CATSPGQYFHEQFF | TGTGCCACCTCACCGGGACAGTATTTCCATGAGCAGTTCTTC | TRBD1 | - | 14 | TRBJ2-1 | TRBV10-3
CASSPSRLSSGRGFNEQFF | TGTGCCAGCAGTCCTTCTCGTCTGTCTAGCGGGAGGGGTTTCAATGAGCAGTTCTTC | TRBD2 | medium-sized | 19 | TRBJ2-1 | TRBV25-1
CASSGSDTGELFF | TGTGCCAGTTCAGGGTCGGACACCGGGGAGCTGTTTTTT | - | many | 13 | TRBJ2-2 | TRBV6-2/TRBV6-3
CGSRGFDENIQYF | TGTGGGAGCAGGGGGTTTGACGAAAACATTCAGTACTTC | TRBD1 | - | 13 | TRBJ2-4 | TRBV27
CASGTGGRDTETQYF | TGCGCCAGCGGTACGGGGGGACGGGACACAGAGACCCAGTACTTT | - | - | 15 | TRBJ2-3 | TRBV10-2
CASSEARQPNTEAFF | TGTGCCAGCAGTGAAGCGCGGCAGCCGAACACTGAAGCTTTCTTT | - | - | 15 | TRBJ1-1 | TRBV6-1
CAGIVGRDQETQYF | TGTGCGGGCATCGTGGGCCGTGACCAAGAGACCCAGTATTTC | - | - | 14 | TRBJ2-5 | TRBV27
CASSRDGGDTQYF | TGTGCCAGCAGTCGGGACGGGGGGGATACGCAGTATTTT | TRBD2 | - | 13 | TRBJ2-3 | TRBV12-3/TRBV12-4
CASSPLWGGGHETQYF | TGTGCCAGCAGTCCCCTGTGGGGGGGCGGGCATGAGACCCAGTACTTC | - | many | 16 | TRBJ2-5 | TRBV27
CASSSRTGTSGTGSGELFF | TGTGCCAGCAGCTCAAGAACCGGGACTAGCGGGACTGGTAGCGGGGAGCTGTTTTTT | TRBD2 | - | 19 | TRBJ2-2 | TRBV9
CASRFMGGLAAETQYF | TGTGCCAGCAGGTTCATGGGGGGCCTAGCGGCAGAGACGCAGTATTTT | - | - | 16 | TRBJ2-3 | TRBV7-2
CSAARGGSRGDTQYF | TGCAGTGCTGCGAGGGGGGGTTCGCGGGGAGATACGCAGTATTTT | - | - | 15 | TRBJ2-3 | TRBV20-1
CASRPGSLPYNEQFF | TGTGCCAGCAGACCTGGCTCTCTCCCCTACAATGAGCAGTTCTTC | - | large | 15 | TRBJ2-1 | TRBV6-5